This record concerns one TCR beta chain sequence. The antigen remains undetermined. These data originate in a study of PD-1 blockade in classical Hodgkin lymphoma. Study outcomes and limitations: Partial responders and progressors had significantly lower baseline TCR diversity.

Repertoires were generated with immunoSEQ multiplex PCR, while TCRdb's copy carries only in-frame clones and drops some. The sample holds about 9,700 clones, around 72% seen once. Time point meaning: cycle 4 day 1 (C4D1), after 6 weeks of nivolumab. With no exception, relapse followed autologous stem cell transplantation in all patients, and brentuximab vedotin exposure varied. Purification of CD4+ T cells from thawed PBMCs was performed via magnetic negative selection. The CDR3 spans 13 residues. V was trimmed by 4 bases and J by 8 bases, leaving 13 bases between them. Looked up from germline, CDR1 is SEHNR and CDR2 is FQNEAQ (reference sequence).

The sequences come from CD4+ T cells from blood, collected before the fourth cycle of nivolumab. This chain uses TRBV7-9 with TRBJ2-3; D remains ambiguous. This receptor was obtained from a human donor with classical Hodgkin lymphoma. In DNA, the CDR3 is TGTGCCAGCAGCTCACAGCGTTTCGGTACGCAGTATTTT. It encodes CASSSQRFGTQYF.